This TCR beta chain was profiled in a study of T-cell reconstitution after alpha-beta-depleted transplantation in children. Study results and caveats: One year after transplant, T-cell counts and diversity came mostly from newly produced T cells.

This clonotype was detected ten times or more. What it recognizes is unknown. V lost 6 bases to trimming and J lost 5 bases; unmatched junction nucleotides: 10. This CDR3 region has 17 residues. Germline assignment: CDR1 SQVTM and CDR2 ANQGSEA. The authors prepared the TCRbeta library with unique molecular identifiers. A single record per CDR3 protein comes from TCRdb applying MiXCR to the PCR reads. The profile shows 200,000 or so distinct CDR3 sequences, 6.6% of them singletons. The clonotype was recovered from a boy between 2 and 10 years old with acute lymphoblastic leukemia, due to receive a stem cell transplant. Sample: PBMCs, taken before TCRalphabeta/CD19-depleted stem cell transplant. V is TRBV29-1 and J is TRBJ2-1; 16 bases are a match to TRBD2. The CDR3, as DNA: TGCAGCGTCCTAGGGACTAGCGGGAGGGGTGGCGACAATGAGCAGTTCTTC. This gives the protein CSVLGTSGRGGDNEQFF.